What follows are 27 T cell receptor beta chains derived from one specimen sequenced in a study. TCRdb ran MiXCR on the 5' RACE reads and lists one entry per CDR3 protein. The sample carries some 8,700 distinct CDR3 sequences, about two thirds recorded once. The sample comprised tumor-infiltrating naive CD4+ T cells sorted from the breast tumor. The subset is: naive CD4+ T cells, CD4+CD45RA+CD25-. The receptor set was obtained from a female donor with breast cancer.

The chain links TRBV6-5 to TRBJ1-4; the D is unclear. The CDR3 loop spans 14 amino acids. V lost 6 bases and J lost 2, with 10 bases in between. CDR1 MNHEY and CDR2 SVGAGI come from the germline V gene. CDR3 coding DNA: TGTGCCAGCAGATCATGGGTGACTAATGAAAAACTGTTTTTT. Its translation is CASRSWVTNEKLFF.

The J gene is TRBJ1-1, the V gene TRBV20-1; no reliable D call. V was shortened by 0 bases and J by 7 bases, with 6 bases between the two germline ends. In germline, CDR1 is DFQATT, CDR2 SNEGSKA (reference sequence). CDR3 length: 11 residues. In DNA, the CDR3 is TGCAGTGCTAGAGAACAGATTGAAGCTTTCTTT. Protein: CSAREQIEAFF.

The V call is TRBV20-1, the J call TRBJ2-7, with D tentatively TRBD2 (5 bases). The V end was cut by 6 bases, the J end by 1 base, with 19 bases between. CDR1 and CDR2 from the germline V gene are DFQATT and SNEGSKA (reference sequence). The CDR3 spans 15 residues. The CDR3 spells CSAPRADGSSYEQYF. In DNA, the CDR3 is TGCAGTGCCCCGAGGGCCGACGGCTCTTCCTACGAGCAGTACTTC.

The chain links TRBV6-5 to TRBJ2-1; D may be TRBD1 (5 bases). From germline, CDR1 is MNHEY and CDR2 SVGAGI. Deletions cut 2 bases from V and 4 bases from J, with 9 bases between. CDR3 size: 14 residues. In nucleotides, the CDR3 is TGTGCCAGCAGTTACGGCAGGGATTACAATGAGCAGTTCTTC. Protein sequence: CASSYGRDYNEQFF.

The chain joins TRBV7-3 to TRBJ1-1, with TRBD1 identical over 11 bases. Germline CDR1 and CDR2: SGHTA and FQGTGA. The CDR3 extends over 14 amino acids. J gave up 5 bases and V 3 bases, and 2 bases lay outside the gene matches. The CDR3 protein is CASSFGTGGTEAFF. CDR3 sequence (DNA): TGTGCCAGCAGCTTCGGGACAGGGGGTACTGAAGCTTTCTTT.

The genes are TRBV27 and TRBJ1-5, with a weak D call TRBD1 (6 bases). This CDR3 spans 14 amino acids. The ends were cut back, 3 bases at V and 6 bases at J, with 12 bases in the middle. Germline CDR1 is MNHEY and CDR2 is SMNVEV (reference sequence). The CDR3, as DNA: TGTGCCAGCAGTTTGGCAGGGGTGGCTCAGCCCCAGCATTTT. Translation: CASSLAGVAQPQHF.

This chain links TRBV20-1 with TRBJ1-5; TRBD1 might be the D (5 bases). V lost 0 bases and J lost 6, with 21 bases in between. Germline CDR1 and CDR2: DFQATT and SNEGSKA (reference sequence). This CDR3 contains 17 residues. CDR3 DNA: TGCAGTGCTAGAGAATTTTGGGCGGGGGGGACTAGTCAGCCCCAGCATTTT. As protein: CSAREFWAGGTSQPQHF.

The rearrangement links TRBV20-1 to TRBJ2-3, with TRBD2 as a possible D gene (6 bases). Trimming left V 6 bases short and J 4 bases short, with 20 bases between. This CDR3 contains 15 residues. Germline CDR1 is DFQATT and CDR2 is SNEGSKA (reference sequence). This CDR3 is CSAERSRESPDTQYF. The DNA for the CDR3 is TGCAGTGCCGAAAGATCACGGGAGTCACCAGATACGCAGTATTTT.

V gene TRBV5-1 combines with J gene TRBJ1-2, with a possible D match to TRBD1 (5 bases). CDR3 length: 13 amino acids. Germline lookup yields CDR1 SGHRS and CDR2 YFSETQ. The V and J ends lost 0 bases and 8 bases respectively, with 11 bases between them. The CDR3 nucleotides are TGCGCCAGCAGCTTGGACAGGTTTGACGGCTACACCTTC. Its translation: CASSLDRFDGYTF.

A few counts support this clonotype. This chain joins TRBV7-9 and TRBJ2-1; D uncertain. CDR1 is SEHNR, CDR2 FQNEAQ, per germline (reference sequence). The CDR3 totals 12 residues. V was shortened by 7 bases and J by 7 bases, with 11 bases between the two germline ends. CDR3 nucleotides: TGTGCCAGCACCCTAGACGGGAATGAGCAGTTCTTC. Its translation is CASTLDGNEQFF.

The chain uses TRBV9 and TRBJ1-2; unclear D gene. CDR1 and CDR2 from the germline V gene are SGDLS and YYNGEE. Trimming left V 0 bases short and J 3 bases short, with 12 bases between. The CDR3 sequence is 15 residues long. The CDR3 spells CASSVDHTADYGYTF. In DNA form, the CDR3 reads TGTGCCAGCAGCGTAGATCATACGGCGGACTATGGCTACACCTTC.

J is TRBJ2-4 and V is TRBV15, with D perhaps matching TRBD1 (7 bases). CDR3 length equals 15 residues. Germline values: CDR1 LNHNV, CDR2 YYDKDF (reference sequence). Trimming removed 4 bases at V and 1 base at J, with 11 bases between. CDR3 sequence (DNA): TGTGCCACCAGCACAGGGGGGTCGGCCAAAAACATTCAGTACTTC. This encodes CATSTGGSAKNIQYF. The whole variable domain, filled in from reference TRBV15 and TRBJ2-4, reads DAMVIQNPRYQVTQFGKPVTLSCSQTLNHNVMYWYQQKSSQAPKLLFHYYDKDFNNEADTPDNFQSRRPNTSFCFLDIRSPGLGDTAMYLCATSTGGSAKNIQYFGAGTRLSVL.

V is TRBV20-1 and J is TRBJ2-3, with unresolved D. CDR3 size: 14 residues. Germline V lookup: CDR1 DFQATT, CDR2 SNEGSKA (reference sequence). The V gene lost 1 base and the J gene lost 0 bases, with 8 bases spanning the gap. The CDR3 loop is CSARVQPSTDTQYF. The CDR3 DNA follows: TGCAGTGCTAGAGTGCAGCCAAGCACAGATACGCAGTATTTT.

This chain links TRBV5-1 with TRBJ1-1; maybe TRBD1 (6 bases). The V end was cut by 3 bases, the J end by 3 bases, with 12 bases between. CDR3 length: 14 residues. Germline V lookup: CDR1 SGHRS, CDR2 YFSETQ. The CDR3 protein is CASSWGAADTEAFF. The CDR3 nucleotides read TGCGCCAGCAGCTGGGGGGCGGCGGACACTGAAGCTTTCTTT.

The V call is TRBV30, the J call TRBJ1-5; possible D gene TRBD1, 6 bases. Germline V gives CDR1 GTSNPN, CDR2 SVGIG (reference sequence). There are 14 residues in the CDR3. The V and J ends lost 0 bases and 2 bases respectively, with 8 bases between them. The CDR3: CAWSVGGRNQPQHF. CDR3 bases: TGTGCCTGGAGTGTTGGGGGGCGCAATCAGCCCCAGCATTTT.

This chain joins TRBV7-6 and TRBJ2-5, with D perhaps matching TRBD2 (6 bases). V was clipped by 3 bases and J by 5 bases, with 13 bases between them. This CDR3 is built from 14 residues. Germline V CDR1 and CDR2: SGHVS, FNYEAQ. The CDR3 DNA reads TGTGCCAGCAGCTTCGGGGGTACCCTGGAGACCCAGTACTTC. Translating it yields CASSFGGTLETQYF.

V gene TRBV6-5 combines with J gene TRBJ1-5; TRBD1 might be the D (5 bases). The V and J ends lost 7 bases and 7 bases respectively, with 14 bases between them. The CDR3 contains 13 residues. Germline CDR1 is MNHEY and CDR2 is SVGAGI. In DNA, the CDR3 is TGTGCCAGCAAAAAACGGGGGGGGCAGCCCCAGCATTTT. It yields the protein CASKKRGGQPQHF.

The chain is built from TRBV15 and TRBJ2-7, with a tentative D call TRBD1 (5 bases). CDR3 length: 15 amino acids. V shed 1 base and J shed 4 bases, with 14 bases lying between them. The germline CDR1 and CDR2 sequences are LNHNV and YYDKDF (reference sequence). The CDR3 bases are TGTGCCACCAGCAGAGTAGGCAGGGAAGGTTACGAGCAGTACTTC. As protein: CATSRVGREGYEQYF.

The chain joins TRBV7-2 to TRBJ2-1; the D call may be TRBD1 or TRBD2 (5 bases each). CDR3 size: 11 residues. The V gene lost 5 bases and the J gene lost 10 bases, with 9 bases spanning the gap. The germline V gene encodes CDR1 SGHTA and CDR2 FQGNSA. The DNA of the CDR3 is TGTGCCAGCAGCCGAGGGGTGGAGCAGTTCTTC. It translates to CASSRGVEQFF.

The J gene is TRBJ2-1, the V gene TRBV5-1; D may correspond to TRBD1 or TRBD2 (5 bases each). The CDR3 contains 15 residues. V lost 0 bases, J lost 6 bases, and 13 bases lay in between. Germline loops: CDR1 SGHRS, CDR2 YFSETQ. The CDR3 here is CASSLGSIGGNEQFF. In DNA, the CDR3 is TGCGCCAGCAGCTTGGGATCCATTGGGGGCAATGAGCAGTTCTTC.

This chain links TRBV7-9 with TRBJ2-7; D is perhaps TRBD1 (5 bases). V was pared by 4 bases and J by 4 bases, with 11 bases between. This CDR3 is 13 amino acids long. Germline CDR1 is SEHNR and CDR2 is FQNEAQ (reference sequence). Here the CDR3 reads CASSYGAEYEQYF. CDR3 nucleotides: TGTGCCAGCAGCTATGGGGCTGAATACGAGCAGTACTTC.

The chain uses TRBV7-2 and TRBJ2-3; TRBD1 matches at 7 bases. The germline V gene has CDR1 SGHTA and CDR2 FQGNSA. Germline trimming cut 4 bases from V and 2 bases from J; bases unmatched to any gene: 6. This CDR3 comprises 15 residues. This chain's CDR3 is CASSSQGWDTDTQYF. The CDR3 coding sequence is TGTGCCAGCAGCTCACAGGGGTGGGACACAGATACGCAGTATTTT.

The V gene is TRBV6-5, the J gene TRBJ1-6, with no clear D. The CDR3 is 10 residues long. The V gene lost 11 bases and the J gene lost 7 bases, with 6 bases spanning the gap. The germline V gene has CDR1 MNHEY and CDR2 SVGAGI. The CDR3 is CAGKNSPLHF. CDR3 bases: TGTGCCGGAAAGAATTCACCCCTCCACTTT.

This clonotype showed up just a few times. The rearrangement links TRBV30 to TRBJ2-2; D gene unclear. The germline V and J ends were trimmed by 6 bases and 2 bases, with 13 bases remaining between them. The CDR3 is 14 amino acids. CDR1 and CDR2 from the germline V gene are GTSNPN and SVGIG (reference sequence). The CDR3 region has the DNA TGTGCCTGCCTTTATGGAATTAACACCGGGGAGCTGTTTTTT. This translates into CACLYGINTGELFF.

This chain joins TRBV18 and TRBJ1-2, with 7 bases matching TRBD1. Germline CDR1 and CDR2: KGHSH and LQKENI. There are 16 residues in the CDR3. V shed 6 bases, J shed 4 bases, and the junction held 14 bases outside the gene matches. The CDR3, as DNA: TGTGCCAGCTCGCCTAACTCTCTCGACAGGGCCTATGGCTACACCTTC. Protein product: CASSPNSLDRAYGYTF.

In this sample, this clonotype turned up a few times. This sequence joins TRBV11-3 and TRBJ2-1; 7 bases align to TRBD2. V shed 0 bases and J 5 bases; nucleotides not matched to a gene: 7. The germline CDR1 and CDR2 sequences are SGHNT and YENEEA. CDR3 length: 16 amino acids. Here the CDR3 DNA reads TGTGCCAGCAGCTTAGAAGGTCTAGCGGAAGACAATGAGCAGTTCTTC. Amino acid sequence: CASSLEGLAEDNEQFF.

The V gene is TRBV6-5, the J gene TRBJ2-1; 8 nucleotides line up with TRBD2. The CDR3 is 15 residues long. Germline-derived CDR1 and CDR2 are MNHEY and SVGAGI. With 4 bases clipped from V and 9 bases from J, the junction kept 11 bases outside the gene matches. In nucleotides, the CDR3 is TGTGCCAGCAGTTTAACGCTCGGGGGGGCTGGTGAGCAGTTCTTC. Protein sequence: CASSLTLGGAGEQFF.